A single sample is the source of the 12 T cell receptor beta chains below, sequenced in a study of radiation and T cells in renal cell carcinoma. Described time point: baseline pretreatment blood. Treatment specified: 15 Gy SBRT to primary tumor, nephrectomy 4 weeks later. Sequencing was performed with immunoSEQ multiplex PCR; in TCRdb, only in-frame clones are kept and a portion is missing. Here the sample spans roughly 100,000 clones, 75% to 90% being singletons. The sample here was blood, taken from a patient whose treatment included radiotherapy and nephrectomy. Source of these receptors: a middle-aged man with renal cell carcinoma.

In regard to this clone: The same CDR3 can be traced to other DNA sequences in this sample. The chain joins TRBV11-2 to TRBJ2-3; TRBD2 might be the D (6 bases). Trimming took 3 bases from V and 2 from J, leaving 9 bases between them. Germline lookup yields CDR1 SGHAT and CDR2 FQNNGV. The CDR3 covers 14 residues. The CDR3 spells CASSLEGLTDTQYF. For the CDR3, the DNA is TGTGCCAGCAGCTTGGAGGGACTCACAGATACGCAGTATTTT.

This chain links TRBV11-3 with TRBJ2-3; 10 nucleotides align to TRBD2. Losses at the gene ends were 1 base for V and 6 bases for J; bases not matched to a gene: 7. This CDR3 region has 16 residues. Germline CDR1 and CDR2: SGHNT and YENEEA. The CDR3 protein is CASSLGAAGGPDTQYF. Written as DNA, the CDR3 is TGTGCCAGCAGCTTAGGGGCAGCGGGAGGGCCGGATACGCAGTATTTT.

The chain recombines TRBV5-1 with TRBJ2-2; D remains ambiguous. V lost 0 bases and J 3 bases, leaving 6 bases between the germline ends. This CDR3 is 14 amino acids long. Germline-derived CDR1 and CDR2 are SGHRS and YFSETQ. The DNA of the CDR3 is TGCGCCAGCAGCTTGGATCTCGACACCGGGGAGCTGTTTTTT. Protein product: CASSLDLDTGELFF. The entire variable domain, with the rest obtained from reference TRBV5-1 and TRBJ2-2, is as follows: KAGVTQTPRYLIKTRGQQVTLSCSPISGHRSVSWYQQTPGQGLQFLFEYFSETQRNKGNFPGRFSGRQFSNSRSEMNVSTLELGDSALYLCASSLDLDTGELFFGEGSRLTVL.

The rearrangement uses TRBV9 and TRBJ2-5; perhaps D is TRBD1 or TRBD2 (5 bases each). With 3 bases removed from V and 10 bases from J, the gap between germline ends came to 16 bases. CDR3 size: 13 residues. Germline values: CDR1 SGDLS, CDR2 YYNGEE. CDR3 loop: CASSEGTELLQYF. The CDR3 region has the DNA TGTGCCAGCAGCGAAGGGACCGAGCTCCTCCAGTACTTC.

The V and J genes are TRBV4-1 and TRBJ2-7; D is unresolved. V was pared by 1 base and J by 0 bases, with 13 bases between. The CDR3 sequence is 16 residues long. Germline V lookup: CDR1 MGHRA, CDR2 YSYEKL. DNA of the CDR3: TGCGCCAGCAGCCAAGGTGGGGTCGGCAGCTCCTACGAGCAGTACTTC. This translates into CASSQGGVGSSYEQYF.

This chain's CDR3 is CASSPEGNSGNTIYF. The DNA for the CDR3 is TGTGCCAGCAGCCCCGAGGGAAACTCTGGAAACACCATATATTTT. V gene TRBV9 combines with J gene TRBJ1-3, with D hard to call. This CDR3 is 15 amino acids long. V lost 4 bases to trimming and J lost 0 bases, with 11 bases between them. The germline V gene encodes CDR1 SGDLS and CDR2 YYNGEE.

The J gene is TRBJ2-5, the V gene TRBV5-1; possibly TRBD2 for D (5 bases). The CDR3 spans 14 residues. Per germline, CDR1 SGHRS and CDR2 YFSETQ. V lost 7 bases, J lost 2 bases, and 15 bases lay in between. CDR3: CASQIAGTQETQYF. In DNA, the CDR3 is TGCGCCAGCCAAATCGCGGGTACGCAAGAGACCCAGTACTTC.

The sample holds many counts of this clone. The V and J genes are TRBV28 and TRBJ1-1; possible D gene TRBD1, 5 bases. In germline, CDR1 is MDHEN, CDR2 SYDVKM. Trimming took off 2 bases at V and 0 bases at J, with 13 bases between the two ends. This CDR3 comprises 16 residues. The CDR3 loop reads CASSLGQGWMNTEAFF. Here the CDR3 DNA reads TGTGCCAGCAGTTTAGGTCAGGGATGGATGAACACTGAAGCTTTCTTT.

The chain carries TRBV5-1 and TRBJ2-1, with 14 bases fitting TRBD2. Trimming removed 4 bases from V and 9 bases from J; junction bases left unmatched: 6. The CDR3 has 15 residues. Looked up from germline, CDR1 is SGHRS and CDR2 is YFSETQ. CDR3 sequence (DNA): TGCGCCAGCAGCGTGGGACTAGCGGGAGAGGGTGAGCAGTTCTTC. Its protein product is CASSVGLAGEGEQFF.

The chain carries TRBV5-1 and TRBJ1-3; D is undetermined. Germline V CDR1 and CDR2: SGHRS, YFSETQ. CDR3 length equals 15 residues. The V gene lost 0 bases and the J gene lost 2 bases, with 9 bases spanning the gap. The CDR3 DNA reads TGCGCCAGCAGCTTGGAGTGGGGAACTGGAAACACCATATATTTT. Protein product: CASSLEWGTGNTIYF.

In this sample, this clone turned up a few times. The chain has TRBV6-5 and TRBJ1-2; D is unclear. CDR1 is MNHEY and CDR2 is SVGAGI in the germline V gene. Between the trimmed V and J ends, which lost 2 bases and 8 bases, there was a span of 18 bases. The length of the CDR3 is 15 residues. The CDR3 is CASSYGSRSSGGYTF. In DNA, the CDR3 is TGTGCCAGCAGTTACGGTAGCAGGTCATCGGGCGGCTACACCTTC.

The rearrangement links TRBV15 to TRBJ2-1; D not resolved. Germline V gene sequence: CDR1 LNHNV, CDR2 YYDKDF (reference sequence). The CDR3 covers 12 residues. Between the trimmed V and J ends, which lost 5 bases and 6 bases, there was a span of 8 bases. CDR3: CATSQDGNEQFF. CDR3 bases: TGTGCCACCAGCCAGGACGGCAATGAGCAGTTCTTC.